This entry lists 14 T cell receptor beta chains sequenced from one sample in a study of cytomegalovirus exposure and HLA in healthy donors. The PCR was carried out with 60 Vbeta primers and 13 Jbeta primers. TCRdb keeps only in-frame clones here, not all; method: immunoSEQ multiplex PCR. The sample has about 160,000 clones; roughly three quarters are singletons. The sequencing input was PBMCs. These receptors all stem from a woman aged 45-65 years in good health and CMV-seropositive.

With regard to this clone: A junction boundary mismatches the germline segment, possibly from a read error. This chain links TRBV19 with TRBJ2-7, with a possible D match to TRBD2 (8 bases). Germline V gene data show CDR1 as LNHDA and CDR2 as SQIVND (reference sequence). The CDR3 spans 16 residues. The CDR3 is CASSIGGTAGVSEQYF. CDR3 DNA sequence: TGTGCCAGCAGTATAGGAGGGACAGCGGGGGTTAGCGAGCAGTACTTC. The whole variable domain, remainder taken from reference TRBV19 and TRBJ2-7, is DGGITQSPKYLFRKEGQNVTLSCEQNLNHDAMYWYRQDPGQGLRLIYYSQIVNDFQKGDIAEGYSVSREKKESFPLTVTSAQKNPTAFYLCASSIGGTAGVSEQYFGPGTRLTVT.

The genes are TRBV28 and TRBJ2-1, with 13 bases lining up with TRBD2. This CDR3 is 17 amino acids long. The J segment lost 2 bases and the V segment lost 8 bases, leaving 9 bases of the junction unmatched. CDR1 and CDR2 (germline): MDHEN, SYDVKM. CDR3 nucleotide sequence: TGTGCCAGCGGCGGACTAGCGGGAGAAAAAGCCTACAATGAGCAGTTCTTC. Protein sequence: CASGGLAGEKAYNEQFF.

This clone appeared a single time. The chain recombines TRBV9 with TRBJ1-5; no firm D call. The CDR3 has 16 amino acids. The V gene's germline CDR1 is SGDLS and CDR2 YYNGEE. Trimming stripped 4 bases from V and 3 bases from J, with 17 bases between. This CDR3 reads CASSPGSGRANQPQHF. CDR3 nucleotides: TGTGCCAGCAGCCCCGGTAGCGGTAGAGCCAATCAGCCCCAGCATTTT. Together with reference TRBV9 and TRBJ1-5, the CDR3 gives the full variable domain: DSGVTQTPKHLITATGQRVTLRCSPRSGDLSVYWYQQSLDQGLQFLIQYYNGEERAKGNILERFSAQQFPDLHSELNLSSLELGDSALYFCASSPGSGRANQPQHFGDGTRLSIL.

The chain carries TRBV7-3 and TRBJ2-1, with 13 positions matching TRBD2. Losses at the gene ends were 1 base for V and 2 bases for J; bases not matched to a gene: 5. This CDR3 has 18 residues. The germline gives CDR1 SGHTA, CDR2 FQGTGA. Written as DNA, the CDR3 is TGTGCCAGCAGCTTAAGGACTAGCGGGAGTGTGGCCTACAATGAGCAGTTCTTC. Amino acid sequence: CASSLRTSGSVAYNEQFF.

The rearrangement joins TRBV28 to TRBJ1-5, with TRBD1 as a possible D gene (6 bases). From germline, CDR1 is MDHEN and CDR2 SYDVKM. Trimming removed 5 bases from V and 6 bases from J, with 14 bases in between. The CDR3 is 14 amino acids. CDR3 bases: TGTGCCAGCAGTGCCGGGACAAGACTTCAGCCCCAGCATTTT. It yields the protein CASSAGTRLQPQHF. The complete variable domain, with remaining parts taken from reference TRBV28 and TRBJ1-5, reads DVKVTQSSRYLVKRTGEKVFLECVQDMDHENMFWYRQDPGLGLRLIYFSYDVKMKEKGDIPEGYSVSREKKERFSLILESASTNQTSMYLCASSAGTRLQPQHFGDGTRLSIL.

CDR3 loop: CASSYSIPPGELFF. The CDR3 DNA is TGTGCCAGCAGTTACTCTATTCCTCCCGGGGAGCTGTTTTTT. V gene TRBV6-5 combines with J gene TRBJ2-2; no clear D gene. The CDR3 has 14 amino acids. CDR1 and CDR2 (germline): MNHEY, SVGAGI. V lost 0 bases, J lost 6 bases, and 8 bases lay in between.

The chain is built from TRBV11-2 and TRBJ2-5, with 11 bases lining up with TRBD2. This CDR3 spans 16 amino acids. Germline CDR1 reads SGHAT; CDR2 reads FQNNGV. V lost 1 base, J lost 5 bases, and 6 bases stayed unmatched. The CDR3 DNA sequence: TGTGCCAGCAGCTTAGCACTCGGACTAGCGGGTGAGACCCAGTACTTC. Its protein is CASSLALGLAGETQYF.

The J gene is TRBJ2-7, the V gene TRBV5-1; the match to TRBD1 covers 9 bases. Germline V gives CDR1 SGHRS, CDR2 YFSETQ. This CDR3 has 15 residues. V was pared by 4 bases and J by 5 bases, with 10 bases of the junction left unmatched. CDR3 sequence reads: CASSIRDRERDEQYF. The CDR3 region has the DNA TGCGCCAGCAGCATTCGGGACAGGGAAAGGGACGAGCAGTACTTC. The complete variable domain, with remaining parts taken from reference TRBV5-1 and TRBJ2-7, reads KAGVTQTPRYLIKTRGQQVTLSCSPISGHRSVSWYQQTPGQGLQFLFEYFSETQRNKGNFPGRFSGRQFSNSRSEMNVSTLELGDSALYLCASSIRDRERDEQYFGPGTRLTVT.

This chain connects TRBV6-4 to TRBJ2-3, with 8 nucleotides matching TRBD2. CDR1 MRHNA and CDR2 SNTAGT come from the germline V gene. J lost 0 bases, V lost 6 bases, and 5 bases had no gene match. There are 15 residues in the CDR3. CDR3 sequence (DNA): TGTGCCAGCAGACGACTAGCGAGGAGCACAGATACGCAGTATTTT. Its translation is CASRRLARSTDTQYF.

The V gene is TRBV5-1, the J gene TRBJ1-1, with 7 bases fitting TRBD1. Germline V gene sequence: CDR1 SGHRS, CDR2 YFSETQ. V was pared by 2 bases and J by 2 bases, with 3 bases of the junction left unmatched. The CDR3 length is 14 residues. In nucleotides, the CDR3 is TGCGCCAGCAGCTTTACAGGGGTCAACACTGAAGCTTTCTTT. Translation gives CASSFTGVNTEAFF.

This sequence joins TRBV28 and TRBJ2-3; a possible D gene is TRBD2 (5 bases). There are 15 residues in the CDR3. V lost 0 bases and J 4 bases, leaving 11 bases between the germline ends. Germline-derived CDR1 and CDR2 are MDHEN and SYDVKM. The CDR3 spells CASSLWELGPDTQYF. The CDR3, as DNA: TGTGCCAGCAGTTTATGGGAACTAGGACCAGATACGCAGTATTTT.

This chain joins TRBV28 and TRBJ2-3, with 11 bases matching TRBD1. The V and J ends lost 3 bases and 7 bases, in that order; junction bases with no gene match: 6. This CDR3 region has 15 residues. CDR1 MDHEN and CDR2 SYDVKM come from the germline V gene. The CDR3 sequence: CASSLDRGHVNTQYF. CDR3 DNA sequence: TGTGCCAGCAGTTTGGACAGGGGGCATGTAAATACGCAGTATTTT.

This clone showed up just a few times. V gene TRBV5-8 combines with J gene TRBJ1-2; D is unclear. This CDR3 comprises 16 residues. V lost 3 bases and J 6 bases, leaving 21 bases between the germline ends. The V gene's germline CDR1 is SGHTS and CDR2 YDEGEE. CDR3 sequence: CASSSSRFIGGDGYTF. DNA for the CDR3: TGTGCCAGCAGCTCCTCGAGGTTTATAGGCGGGGATGGCTACACCTTC.

The CDR3 spells CASSLADRDGTEAFF. CDR3 nucleotides: TGTGCCAGCAGCTTGGCCGACAGGGATGGCACTGAAGCTTTCTTT. The gene calls are TRBV5-6 and TRBJ1-1; 7 bases fit TRBD1. The CDR3 is 15 amino acids. CDR1 SGHDT and CDR2 YYEEEE come from the germline V gene. Losses at the gene ends were 0 bases for V and 4 bases for J; bases not matched to a gene: 6.